This T cell receptor (beta chain) is drawn from a study of CD8 T cells in ankylosing spondylitis. The TCR beta libraries were generated through quantitative 5'-RACE incorporating molecular barcodes. TCRdb analysed the 5' RACE reads with MiXCR anew, one entry per CDR3 protein. The profile covers almost 45,000 distinct CDR3 sequences, with 11% appearing a single time and more than 1.3% taken by the ten largest. The V gene lost 2 bases and the J gene lost 4 bases, with 6 bases spanning the gap. The germline CDR1 and CDR2 sequences are SEHNR and FQNEAQ (reference sequence). The CDR3 covers 13 residues. This clonotype was observed at least ten times.

Sequencing was performed on blood, either unsorted or a sorted T cell fraction (not recorded which). The V call is TRBV7-9, the J call TRBJ2-1; weak D call: TRBD1 (6 bases). The sequence was collected from a male donor with ankylosing spondylitis or in good health (not recorded which). The CDR3 bases are TGTGCCAGCAGCTTAACAGGGTACAATGAGCAGTTCTTC. Protein: CASSLTGYNEQFF.